This T cell receptor beta chain comes out of a study of control samples from healthy donors and cancer patients. Trimming removed 3 bases from V and 7 bases from J, with 13 bases in between. CDR1 is MDHEN, CDR2 SYDVKM, per germline. This CDR3 spans 14 amino acids. The protocol was immunoSEQ multiplex PCR, while the TCRdb copy is restricted to in-frame clones and leaves out a portion. The profile covers roughly 69,000 clones, with 70% to 90% appearing a single time and approximately 2.1% taken by the ten largest. The genes are TRBV28 and TRBJ2-1, with D possibly being TRBD1 (6 bases). The source is a woman between 50 and 59 years old with head and neck cancer. Material: PBMCs. The CDR3 region is CASSFIRGGNEQFF. The CDR3 region has the DNA TGTGCCAGCAGTTTTATCAGGGGCGGGAATGAGCAGTTCTTC.